These 10 T cell receptor beta chains originate from one sample sequenced in a study of cytotoxic CD8 clonotypes in ibrutinib-treated CLL. The data were produced by immunoSEQ multiplex PCR, yet TCRdb's version contains in-frame clones alone and is incomplete. The sample records 55,000 to 60,000 clones, 50% to 70% being singletons. The sample in question was PBMCs, obtained at disease progression, from a patient treated with ibrutinib. These receptors all stem from a human donor with chronic lymphocytic leukemia.

V usage is TRBV11-2 and J usage is TRBJ2-3; D ambiguous. Trimming shortened V by 4 bases and J by 4 bases, and 15 bases separated the two germline ends. The CDR3 has 15 amino acids. The germline gives CDR1 SGHAT, CDR2 FQNNGV. The CDR3 loop reads CASSSMAQAPDTQYF. CDR3 coding DNA: TGTGCCAGCAGCTCGATGGCCCAGGCCCCAGATACGCAGTATTTT.

This chain uses TRBV4-2 with TRBJ2-1; 8 bases map to TRBD2. V lost 1 base and J lost 7; bases outside the gene matches: 12. This CDR3 contains 17 residues. Germline CDR1 LGHNA, CDR2 YNFKEQ. CDR3 amino acids: CASSQVLSSGSTNEQFF. The CDR3 region has the DNA TGTGCCAGCAGCCAAGTTCTGTCGAGCGGGAGTACGAATGAGCAGTTCTTC.

The chain carries TRBV7-2 and TRBJ1-1; D gene ambiguous. Germline V gene lookup returns CDR1 SGHTA and CDR2 FQGNSA. V shed 5 bases and J shed 3 bases, with 19 bases lying between them. This CDR3 has 16 residues. The CDR3 coding sequence is TGTGCCAGCAGCCCCCCCGGGCTGTGGGAGGACACTGAAGCTTTCTTT. Protein product: CASSPPGLWEDTEAFF.

This clone was seen a handful of times. The V gene is TRBV29-1, the J gene TRBJ1-2; D might be TRBD1 (5 bases). CDR3 size: 12 residues. The V end lost 3 bases, the J end lost 6 bases, and 11 bases lay between the germline ends. Germline V CDR1 and CDR2: SQVTM, ANQGSEA. The CDR3 loop is CSVEGRVHGYTF. The CDR3 region has the DNA TGCAGCGTTGAGGGCAGGGTGCATGGCTACACCTTC.

The rearrangement uses TRBV9 and TRBJ2-3; possibly TRBD2 for D (5 bases). Germline CDR1 SGDLS, CDR2 YYNGEE. Trimming left V 4 bases short and J 0 bases short, with 9 bases between. The CDR3 extends over 14 amino acids. The CDR3 loop reads CASSWEPSTDTQYF. The CDR3 DNA reads TGTGCCAGCAGCTGGGAGCCTAGCACAGATACGCAGTATTTT.

The CDR3 DNA is TGTGCCAGCAGTTCCGGGACTAGCGGGAGTTCAGATACGCAGTATTTT. Residues: CASSSGTSGSSDTQYF. The chain recombines TRBV28 with TRBJ2-3, with 14 positions matching TRBD2. The germline gives CDR1 MDHEN, CDR2 SYDVKM. The CDR3 length is 16 residues. V lost 4 bases to trimming and J lost 4 bases; unmatched junction nucleotides: 4.

This clone was found a few times. The chain combines TRBV15 with TRBJ1-5, with a weak D call TRBD1 (5 bases). The ends were cut back, 0 bases at V and 3 bases at J, with 9 bases in the middle. The CDR3 runs to 15 residues. The germline V gene encodes CDR1 LNHNV and CDR2 YYDKDF (reference sequence). The CDR3 DNA reads TGTGCCACCAGCAGAGATAGACAGACCAATCAGCCCCAGCATTTT. Translated, it gives CATSRDRQTNQPQHF.

This rearrangement joins TRBV9 to TRBJ2-7; D might be TRBD1 (6 bases). The germline V gene encodes CDR1 SGDLS and CDR2 YYNGEE. The V gene lost 4 bases and the J gene lost 2 bases, with 16 bases spanning the gap. This CDR3 contains 15 residues. The CDR3 DNA reads TGTGCCAGCAGCCCACCCCAGGGGAGAACCTACGAGCAGTACTTC. Residues: CASSPPQGRTYEQYF.

The chain is built from TRBV5-1 and TRBJ1-2; TRBD1 might be the D (5 bases). CDR1 is SGHRS and CDR2 is YFSETQ in the germline V gene. V was trimmed by 5 bases and J by 7 bases, leaving 18 bases between them. This CDR3 has 14 amino acids. DNA for the CDR3: TGCGCCAGCAGGTCCGGGACGGCCTTATTTGGCTACACCTTC. Protein product: CASRSGTALFGYTF.

This clone was found a few times. This chain uses TRBV7-6 with TRBJ1-4; D is ambiguous. CDR3 length: 11 amino acids. Per the germline V gene, CDR1 is SGHVS and CDR2 is FNYEAQ. The V gene lost 2 bases and the J gene lost 8 bases, with 3 bases spanning the gap. The CDR3 spells CASSLSEKLFF. The CDR3, as DNA: TGTGCCAGCAGCTTATCAGAAAAACTGTTTTTT.